The clone carrying this T cell receptor (beta chain) was observed a handful of times. Its antigen remains unidentified. The entry originates in a study of beta chain features in type 1 diabetes. Study-wide findings and caveats: Naive, central memory and Treg TCRB repertoires appeared more alike in patients than in healthy donors. Moderate yet significant TCRB CDR3 shortening was seen in Type 1 diabetes patients in all four CD4+ subsets.

As every portion of the isolated RNA was reverse transcribed, the sequencing read expressed TCRB transcripts. An average of about 3.5 million reads was obtained for naive, central memory and regulatory T cell samples. The data were produced by immunoSEQ multiplex PCR, yet TCRdb's version contains in-frame clones alone and is incomplete. The profile shows 860,000 or so clones, roughly 15% of them singletons. The origin of this receptor is a woman younger than 30 in good health. Sample: naive CD4+ T cells from blood.

CDR3 nucleotide sequence: TGTGCCAGCAGCCCCGGACTAGCGGGGAACATTCAGTACTTC. Translated, it gives CASSPGLAGNIQYF. V usage is TRBV11-2 and J usage is TRBJ2-4; TRBD2 matches at 12 bases. There are 14 residues in the CDR3. V lost 5 bases and J lost 7; bases outside the gene matches: 3. Germline V lookup: CDR1 SGHAT, CDR2 FQNNGV.